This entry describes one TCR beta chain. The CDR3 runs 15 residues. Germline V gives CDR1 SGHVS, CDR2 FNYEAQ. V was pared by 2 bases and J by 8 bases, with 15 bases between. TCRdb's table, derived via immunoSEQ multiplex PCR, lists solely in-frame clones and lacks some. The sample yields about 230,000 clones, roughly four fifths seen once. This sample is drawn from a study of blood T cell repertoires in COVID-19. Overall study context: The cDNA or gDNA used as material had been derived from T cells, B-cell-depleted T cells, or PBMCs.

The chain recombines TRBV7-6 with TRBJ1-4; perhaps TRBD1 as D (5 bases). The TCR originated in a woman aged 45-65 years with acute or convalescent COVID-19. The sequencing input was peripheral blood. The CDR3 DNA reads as TGTGCCAGCAGCTTAACGCAGGGTATAGGGGAAAAACTGTTTTTT. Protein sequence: CASSLTQGIGEKLFF.